This passage covers 21 T cell receptor beta chains from one sample sequenced in a study of tumor-infiltrating lymphocytes in localized non-small cell lung cancer. Sequenced by immunoSEQ multiplex PCR; TCRdb stores in-frame clones only, minus some. Of about 16,000 clones in the sample, more than 60% were seen once. Sample: lung tumor tissue. These TCRs come from a human donor with non-small cell lung cancer.

V is TRBV4-3 and J is TRBJ2-2, with 7 bases that match TRBD2. CDR3 length equals 15 residues. The J segment lost 5 bases and the V segment lost 4 bases, leaving 7 bases of the junction unmatched. Germline loops: CDR1 LGHNA, CDR2 YSLEER. The CDR3 reads CASSLRLASTGELFF. For the CDR3, the DNA is TGCGCCAGCAGCCTACGACTAGCAAGTACCGGGGAGCTGTTTTTT.

This clone occurred once. The V gene is TRBV6-1, the J gene TRBJ2-7, with 9 bases fitting TRBD2. With 1 base clipped from V and 4 bases from J, the junction kept 5 bases outside the gene matches. Germline V gene lookup returns CDR1 MNHNS and CDR2 SASEGT. The CDR3 is 15 amino acids. The CDR3 DNA is TGTGCCAGCAGTGAAGTACGGCTAGCGGGATACGAGCAGTACTTC. It translates to CASSEVRLAGYEQYF.

The J gene is TRBJ2-5, the V gene TRBV15; D possibly corresponds to TRBD2 (7 bases). CDR1 and CDR2 from the germline V gene are LNHNV and YYDKDF (reference sequence). Trimming left V 2 bases short and J 2 bases short, with 12 bases between. The CDR3 consists of 15 residues. Here the CDR3 reads CATSRLGGLQETQYF. For the CDR3, the DNA is TGTGCCACCAGCAGACTCGGGGGGCTACAAGAGACCCAGTACTTC.

The V and J genes are TRBV5-1 and TRBJ2-7; D might be TRBD2 (6 bases). V lost 1 base to trimming and J lost 2 bases, with 13 bases between them. Per germline, CDR1 SGHRS and CDR2 YFSETQ. This CDR3 region has 15 residues. CDR3: CASSLIWDSAYEQYF. Written as DNA, the CDR3 is TGCGCCAGCAGCTTGATTTGGGACTCGGCCTACGAGCAGTACTTC.

This sequence joins TRBV5-1 and TRBJ2-2; D is uncertain. Trimming left V 0 bases short and J 4 bases short, with 4 bases between. The CDR3 contains 13 residues. Looked up from germline, CDR1 is SGHRS and CDR2 is YFSETQ. CDR3 nucleotide sequence: TGCGCCAGCAGCTTGGAATCCACCGGGGAGCTGTTTTTT. Protein sequence: CASSLESTGELFF.

This chain connects TRBV13 to TRBJ2-3, with TRBD2 matching 9 bases. This CDR3 comprises 16 residues. Germline values: CDR1 PRHDT, CDR2 FYEKMQ (reference sequence). Trimming removed 2 bases from V and 5 bases from J; junction bases left unmatched: 8. Here the CDR3 reads CASSLWREGREDTQYF. CDR3 sequence (DNA): TGTGCCAGCAGCTTATGGCGGGAGGGAAGGGAAGATACGCAGTATTTT.

The chain couples TRBV6-5 to TRBJ2-1, with D possibly being TRBD1 (5 bases). V lost 8 bases to trimming and J lost 4 bases, with 18 bases between them. The CDR3 sequence is 15 residues long. CDR1 is MNHEY and CDR2 is SVGAGI in the germline V gene. The CDR3 reads CASCRAGYSYNEQFF. In DNA, the CDR3 is TGTGCCAGCTGCAGGGCAGGGTATAGTTACAATGAGCAGTTCTTC.

This clone was counted once. The genes are TRBV27 and TRBJ2-7; D possibly corresponds to TRBD1 (6 bases). Germline V lookup: CDR1 MNHEY, CDR2 SMNVEV (reference sequence). Trimming shortened V by 6 bases and J by 4 bases, and 10 bases separated the two germline ends. The CDR3 is made up of 12 amino acids. CDR3 in DNA: TGTGCCAGCAGCCCTGGGACATACGAGCAGTACTTC. The encoded protein is CASSPGTYEQYF.

This clone was counted once. This same CDR3 is encoded by further DNA sequences in the sample. The chain couples TRBV2 to TRBJ1-5; D gene ambiguous. This CDR3 has 15 amino acids. CDR1 SNHLY and CDR2 FYNNEI come from the germline V gene. V was pared by 2 bases and J by 1 base, with 9 bases between. The CDR3 DNA sequence: TGTGCCAGCAGTGAAACGGCTAGGAGCAATCAGCCCCAGCATTTT. Its translation is CASSETARSNQPQHF.

The V gene is TRBV27, the J gene TRBJ2-3; the D call may be TRBD1 or TRBD2 (5 bases each). The germline V and J ends were trimmed by 0 bases and 0 bases, with 7 bases remaining between them. The germline gives CDR1 MNHEY, CDR2 SMNVEV (reference sequence). CDR3 size: 15 residues. In nucleotides, the CDR3 is TGTGCCAGCAGTTTATCCGGGGCCAGCACAGATACGCAGTATTTT. Protein sequence: CASSLSGASTDTQYF.

CDR3 nucleotides: TGTGCCAGCAGTGCCCCAGCGGGACCCTACGAGCAGTACTTC. This translates into CASSAPAGPYEQYF. The chain uses TRBV2 and TRBJ2-7; 7 positions match TRBD2. The germline gives CDR1 SNHLY, CDR2 FYNNEI. Losses at the gene ends were 4 bases for V and 2 bases for J; bases not matched to a gene: 5. This CDR3 contains 14 residues.

V gene TRBV5-1 combines with J gene TRBJ1-6; no reliable D call. The CDR3 covers 14 residues. The germline CDR1 and CDR2 sequences are SGHRS and YFSETQ. The V end lost 2 bases, the J end lost 7 bases, and 10 bases lay between the germline ends. DNA for the CDR3: TGCGCCAGCAGCTTCGGGGAAAGAAATTCACCCCTCCACTTT. Translation: CASSFGERNSPLHF. The full variable domain, completed using reference TRBV5-1 and TRBJ1-6, is KAGVTQTPRYLIKTRGQQVTLSCSPISGHRSVSWYQQTPGQGLQFLFEYFSETQRNKGNFPGRFSGRQFSNSRSEMNVSTLELGDSALYLCASSFGERNSPLHFGNGTRLTVT.

This chain links TRBV29-1 with TRBJ2-1, with no clear D. V gave up 4 bases and J gave up 5 bases, with 12 bases separating them. The CDR3 loop spans 13 amino acids. Looked up from germline, CDR1 is SQVTM and CDR2 is ANQGSEA. The DNA of the CDR3 is TGCAGCGTTGCCACGACCATGGACAATGAGCAGTTCTTC. Amino acid sequence: CSVATTMDNEQFF.

The count of this clone is one. The rearrangement joins TRBV27 to TRBJ1-5; perhaps TRBD1 as D (5 bases). This CDR3 is built from 13 residues. The ends were cut back, 10 bases at V and 6 bases at J, with 16 bases in the middle. The germline CDR1 and CDR2 sequences are MNHEY and SMNVEV (reference sequence). CDR3 nucleotide sequence: TGTGCCACCAGAGGGGTTTTGGGTCAGCCCCAGCATTTT. Translated, it gives CATRGVLGQPQHF.

The chain joins TRBV6-1 to TRBJ2-5; D may correspond to TRBD1 or TRBD2 (6 bases each). Germline V CDR1 and CDR2: MNHNS, SASEGT. V was pared by 0 bases and J by 5 bases, with 16 bases between. There are 16 residues in the CDR3. The CDR3 DNA reads as TGTGCCAGCAGTGAAGCGAAAAGGGGGGATTTGGAGACCCAGTACTTC. It specifies CASSEAKRGDLETQYF.

This sequence joins TRBV5-6 and TRBJ2-5; possibly TRBD1 for D (5 bases). Germline CDR1 and CDR2: SGHDT and YYEEEE. The CDR3 is made up of 12 amino acids. V lost 3 bases and J 11 bases, leaving 14 bases between the germline ends. The CDR3 DNA reads TGTGCCAGCAGCTCCCCGCAGGGTATTCAGTACTTC. It is translated as CASSSPQGIQYF.

The chain links TRBV30 to TRBJ2-3; 8 positions agree with TRBD1. With V trimmed by 2 bases and J by 2 bases, 15 bases remained unmatched. Germline V gene sequence: CDR1 GTSNPN, CDR2 SVGIG (reference sequence). The CDR3 has 18 amino acids. The CDR3 coding sequence is TGTGCCTGGAGTCGGGGAAGGGTGACAGGGGTTTCCACAGATACGCAGTATTTT. Amino acids: CAWSRGRVTGVSTDTQYF.

The chain joins TRBV29-1 to TRBJ2-1, with 7 bases that match TRBD2. V shed 3 bases, J shed 8 bases, and the junction held 7 bases outside the gene matches. Germline V gives CDR1 SQVTM, CDR2 ANQGSEA. The CDR3 is 13 amino acids. The CDR3 sequence is CSVEGTNGDEQFF. The CDR3 region has the DNA TGCAGCGTTGAGGGGACTAATGGCGATGAGCAGTTCTTC.

This chain connects TRBV6-5 to TRBJ1-1; no clear D gene. The CDR3 runs 14 residues. CDR1 and CDR2 (germline): MNHEY, SVGAGI. V was trimmed by 0 bases and J by 4 bases, leaving 9 bases between them. The CDR3 nucleotides are TGTGCCAGCAGTTACTCCAGGCGGGGCACTGAAGCTTTCTTT. Its protein is CASSYSRRGTEAFF.

The rearrangement joins TRBV4-3 to TRBJ2-7; no clear D gene. Per germline, CDR1 LGHNA and CDR2 YSLEER. V was clipped by 0 bases and J by 1 base, with 7 bases between them. The CDR3 is 14 residues long. The CDR3 DNA sequence: TGCGCCAGCAGCCAAGATTGGGGTTCCTACGAGCAGTACTTC. This translates into CASSQDWGSYEQYF.

The J gene is TRBJ2-3, the V gene TRBV30; 14 nucleotides align to TRBD2. CDR3 length: 13 residues. CDR1 is GTSNPN, CDR2 SVGIG, per germline (reference sequence). The V and J ends lost 7 bases and 6 bases, in that order; junction bases with no gene match: 3. The CDR3 is CASGLAGADTQYF. In DNA form, the CDR3 reads TGTGCCTCGGGACTAGCGGGAGCGGATACGCAGTATTTT.